This T cell receptor (beta chain) was captured by sequencing in a study of T cell responses to AZD1222 COVID-19 vaccine. Study-wide points: Without day 14 samples, only post-peak T cell repertoires were studied. Clonal diversity may have been underestimated, and the donors were mostly white British, with more females than males.

Trimming pared 0 bases from V and 0 bases from J, leaving 7 bases between. Germline-derived CDR1 and CDR2 are SGHDT and YYEEEE. The CDR3 extends over 15 amino acids. TCRdb's table, derived via immunoSEQ multiplex PCR, lists solely in-frame clones and lacks some. The sample lists roughly 50,000 clones, approximately 86% occurring once. Second-dose groups at about 4 or about 12 weeks were pooled. Turning to this clone: The antigen remains unidentified.

The material was peripheral blood, obtained 28 days after the second AZD1222 dose. This sequence was found in an adult who received the AZD1222 COVID-19 vaccine. The rearrangement links TRBV5-6 to TRBJ1-3; D is perhaps TRBD1 (5 bases). CDR3 nucleotides: TGTGCCAGCAGCTTGGTGGGGCACTCTGGAAACACCATATATTTT. Encoded protein: CASSLVGHSGNTIYF.